This T cell receptor beta chain was profiled in a study of cytomegalovirus exposure and HLA in healthy donors. Study-level points and caveats: In a later analysis, a genetic analysis reported fewer productive-TCR N-insertions in an Asian-associated ancestry cluster than the cohort average. Most TCR sequences were rare, but some public TCRs occurred in many donors.

The PCR was carried out with 60 Vbeta primers and 13 Jbeta primers. Produced via immunoSEQ multiplex PCR; TCRdb's table is partial and in-frame only. The table has 45,000 to 65,000 clones, approximately 70% seen once; the top ten hold 20% to 25%. This CDR3 comprises 15 residues. Germline V gene lookup returns CDR1 SGHRS and CDR2 YFSETQ. Trimming removed 4 bases from V and 5 bases from J, with 15 bases in between. As for this clone: Antigen: not known.

Sequenced sample: PBMCs. J is TRBJ2-2 and V is TRBV5-1; D is possibly TRBD1 (7 bases). This receptor was obtained from a woman in her forties or fifties in good health and CMV-seropositive. CDR3 nucleotide sequence: TGCGCCAGCAGCACGGGGGACAGCCGAACCGGGGAGCTGTTTTTT. This translates into CASSTGDSRTGELFF.